Sequencing of this TCR beta chain was carried out in a study of blood T cell repertoires in COVID-19. Sequencing was performed with immunoSEQ multiplex PCR; in TCRdb, only in-frame clones are kept and a portion is missing. The repertoire holds some 170,000 clones, with roughly 82% as singletons. A single count supports this clone. Germline loops: CDR1 SGHRS, CDR2 YFSETQ. The CDR3 spans 16 residues. Trimming took 4 bases from V and 5 from J; bases not matched to a gene: 8. This chain uses TRBV5-1 with TRBJ1-4; TRBD1 matches 10 bases. Source material: PBMCs or T cells enriched from blood (not recorded which). The clonotype comes from a man in his fifties or sixties who had recovered from COVID-19. The CDR3 is CASSPGTGATNEKLFF. In nucleotides, the CDR3 is TGCGCCAGCAGCCCCGGGACAGGGGCGACCAATGAAAAACTGTTTTTT. Full variable domain (outside the CDR3, taken from reference TRBV5-1 and TRBJ1-4): KAGVTQTPRYLIKTRGQQVTLSCSPISGHRSVSWYQQTPGQGLQFLFEYFSETQRNKGNFPGRFSGRQFSNSRSEMNVSTLELGDSALYLCASSPGTGATNEKLFFGSGTQLSVL.